This T cell receptor (beta chain) was profiled in a study of T cell repertoires in cytomegalovirus infection. Turning to the study itself: Alongside well-studied HLA-B-restricted CMV epitopes, recently identified HLA-C-restricted CMV epitopes were also used. In public TCR beta signatures, there were indications of both CMV infection and matching HLA type. Broader study findings: Across the ex vivo response, the dominant clonotypes were HLA-C-restricted CMV-specific TCR beta clonotypes.

Using its own MiXCR run on the reads, TCRdb lists one record per CDR3 protein. The table has roughly 990,000 distinct CDR3 sequences, roughly 31% seen once. This clonotype was observed many times. Its antigen is as yet unknown. The V gene lost 1 base and the J gene lost 0 bases, with 22 bases spanning the gap. The germline V gene encodes CDR1 SGHAT and CDR2 FQDESV (reference sequence). The CDR3 contains 21 residues. The chain couples TRBV11-1 to TRBJ2-6, with a weak D call TRBD1 (5 bases). This receptor was identified in a human donor in good health (CMV status not recorded). Some clones in this sample may be carry-over from other donors' samples. Specimen: cultured CD8+ T cells from PBMCs, collected from culture after CMV antigen stimulation. CDR3 coding DNA: TGTGCCAGCAGCTTAGGGCTAGTAGATGACAGTTTAACCTCTGGGGCCAACGTCCTGACTTTC. Amino acids: CASSLGLVDDSLTSGANVLTF.